This T cell receptor beta chain was captured by sequencing in a study of T-cell reconstitution after alpha-beta-depleted transplantation in children. Germline CDR1 and CDR2: SGHTA and FQGNSA. This CDR3 is 16 amino acids long. Trimming removed 1 base at V and 4 bases at J, with 13 bases between. Study results and limitations: From newly produced T cells came most of the T-cell counts and diversity one year after transplant. Several patients had high TCRbeta diversity at day 60; it came from surviving recipient T cells and thymic progenitors. Alpha-beta T cells about two months after transplant reportedly derived from several hundred expanded graft clones.

Construction of the TCRbeta library involved unique molecular identifiers. TCRdb independently ran MiXCR on the PCR reads; one entry per CDR3 protein. This sample has more than 500,000 distinct CDR3 sequences; about an eighth occur once, and the top ten carry about 15%. To note about this clonotype: What it binds is unknown.

The V call is TRBV7-2, the J call TRBJ2-2; no reliable D call. This TCR was sampled from a female patient under 10 years old who had a stem cell transplant for aplastic anemia, so the T cells may come from the graft donor. Sample: PBMCs, mostly from graft donor cells, taken 180 days after TCRalphabeta/CD19-depleted stem cell transplant. The CDR3 region has the DNA TGTGCCAGCAGCTTAGAACCCCTACTGATCACCGGGGAGCTGTTTTTT. This sequence encodes CASSLEPLLITGELFF.